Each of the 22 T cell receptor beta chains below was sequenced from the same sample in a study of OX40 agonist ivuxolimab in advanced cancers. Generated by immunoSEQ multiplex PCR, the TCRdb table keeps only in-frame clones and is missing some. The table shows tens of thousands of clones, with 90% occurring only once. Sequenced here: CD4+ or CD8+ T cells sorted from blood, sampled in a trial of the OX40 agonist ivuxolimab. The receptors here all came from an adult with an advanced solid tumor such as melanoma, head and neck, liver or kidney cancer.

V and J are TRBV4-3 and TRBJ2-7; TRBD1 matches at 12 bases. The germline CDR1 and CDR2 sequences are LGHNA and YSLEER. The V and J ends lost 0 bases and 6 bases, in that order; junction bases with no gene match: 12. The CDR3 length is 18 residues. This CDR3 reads CASSQDLLWGQGASEQYF. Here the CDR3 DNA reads TGCGCCAGCAGCCAAGATCTCTTGTGGGGACAGGGGGCATCCGAGCAGTACTTC.

Here the CDR3 DNA reads TGTGCCAGCCGCCCGGGTGGGGGAAACTATGGCTACACCTTC. Translating gives CASRPGGGNYGYTF. The V gene is TRBV11-2, the J gene TRBJ1-2, with D perhaps matching TRBD1 (5 bases). V was clipped by 8 bases and J by 2 bases, with 15 bases between them. Germline loops: CDR1 SGHAT, CDR2 FQNNGV. There are 14 residues in the CDR3.

This chain's CDR3 is CASSLDADEAGTTYEQYF. The CDR3, as DNA: TGCGCCAGCAGCCTCGACGCCGATGAGGCGGGTACCACCTACGAGCAGTACTTC. The V call is TRBV5-1, the J call TRBJ2-7; tentatively, D is TRBD2 (5 bases). Germline V lookup: CDR1 SGHRS, CDR2 YFSETQ. V lost 4 bases and J 2 bases, leaving 25 bases between the germline ends. There are 18 residues in the CDR3.

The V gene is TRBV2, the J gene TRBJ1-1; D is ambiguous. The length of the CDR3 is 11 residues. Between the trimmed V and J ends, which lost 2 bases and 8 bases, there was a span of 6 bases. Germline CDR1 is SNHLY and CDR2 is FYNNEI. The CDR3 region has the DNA TGTGCCAGCAGTGAATTTAAGGAAGCTTTCTTT. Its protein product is CASSEFKEAFF.

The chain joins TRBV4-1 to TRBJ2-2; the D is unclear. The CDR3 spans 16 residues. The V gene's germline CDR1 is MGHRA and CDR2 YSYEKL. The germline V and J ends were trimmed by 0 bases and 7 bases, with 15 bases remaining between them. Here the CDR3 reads CASSQEAAAKGGELFF. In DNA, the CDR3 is TGCGCCAGCAGCCAAGAGGCCGCAGCCAAAGGCGGGGAGCTGTTTTTT.

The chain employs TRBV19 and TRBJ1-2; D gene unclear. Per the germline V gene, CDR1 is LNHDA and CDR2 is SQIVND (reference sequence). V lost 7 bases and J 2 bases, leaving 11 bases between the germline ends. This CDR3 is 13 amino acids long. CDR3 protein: CASTPAYNYGYTF. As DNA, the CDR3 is TGTGCCAGTACCCCAGCGTACAACTATGGCTACACCTTC.

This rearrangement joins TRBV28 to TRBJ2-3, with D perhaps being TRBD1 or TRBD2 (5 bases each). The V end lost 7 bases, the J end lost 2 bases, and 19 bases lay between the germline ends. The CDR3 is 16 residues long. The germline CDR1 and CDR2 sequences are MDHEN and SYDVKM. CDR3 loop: CASIPISGADTDTQYF. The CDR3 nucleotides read TGTGCCAGCATACCTATATCCGGGGCAGACACAGATACGCAGTATTTT. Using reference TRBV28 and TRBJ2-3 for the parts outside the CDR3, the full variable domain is DVKVTQSSRYLVKRTGEKVFLECVQDMDHENMFWYRQDPGLGLRLIYFSYDVKMKEKGDIPEGYSVSREKKERFSLILESASTNQTSMYLCASIPISGADTDTQYFGPGTRLTVL.

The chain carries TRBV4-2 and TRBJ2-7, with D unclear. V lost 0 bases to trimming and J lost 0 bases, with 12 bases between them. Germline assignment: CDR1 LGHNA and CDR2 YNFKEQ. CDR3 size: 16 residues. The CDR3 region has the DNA TGTGCCAGCAGCCAAGATCAGAGCAGGAGCTCCTACGAGCAGTACTTC. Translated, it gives CASSQDQSRSSYEQYF.

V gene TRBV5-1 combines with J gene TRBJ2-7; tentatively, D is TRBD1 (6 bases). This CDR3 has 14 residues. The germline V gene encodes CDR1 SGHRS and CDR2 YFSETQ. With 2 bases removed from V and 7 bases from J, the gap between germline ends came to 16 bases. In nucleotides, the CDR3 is TGCGCCAGCAGCTTTGCAGGGGCAGTGCAAGAGCAGTACTTC. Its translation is CASSFAGAVQEQYF.

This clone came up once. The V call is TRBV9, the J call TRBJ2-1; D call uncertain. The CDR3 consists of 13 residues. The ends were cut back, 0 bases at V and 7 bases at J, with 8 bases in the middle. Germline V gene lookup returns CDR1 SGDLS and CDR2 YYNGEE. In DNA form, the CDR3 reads TGTGCCAGCAGCGTAGAGTCCAGAAATGAGCAGTTCTTC. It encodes CASSVESRNEQFF.

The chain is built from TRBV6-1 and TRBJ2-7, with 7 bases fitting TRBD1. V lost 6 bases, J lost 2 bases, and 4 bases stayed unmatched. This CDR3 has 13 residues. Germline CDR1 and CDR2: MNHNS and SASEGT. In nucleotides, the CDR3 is TGTGCCAGCAGACTAGGGACAGCCTACGAGCAGTACTTC. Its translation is CASRLGTAYEQYF.

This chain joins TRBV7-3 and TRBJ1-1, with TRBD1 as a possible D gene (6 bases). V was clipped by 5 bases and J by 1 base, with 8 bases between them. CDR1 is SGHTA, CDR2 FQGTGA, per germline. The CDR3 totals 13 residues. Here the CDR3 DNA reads TGTGCCAGCAGCAAACAGGGGAACACTGAAGCTTTCTTT. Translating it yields CASSKQGNTEAFF.

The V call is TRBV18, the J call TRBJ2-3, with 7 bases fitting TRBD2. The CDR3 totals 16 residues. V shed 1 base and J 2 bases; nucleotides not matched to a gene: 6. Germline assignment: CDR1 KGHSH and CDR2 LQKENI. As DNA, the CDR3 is TGTGCCAGCTCACCACGGGCGGGAGTTTCCACAGATACGCAGTATTTT. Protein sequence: CASSPRAGVSTDTQYF.

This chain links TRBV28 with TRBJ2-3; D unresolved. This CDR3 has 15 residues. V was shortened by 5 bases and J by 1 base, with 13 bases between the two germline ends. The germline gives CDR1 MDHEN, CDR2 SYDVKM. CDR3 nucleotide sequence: TGTGCCAGCAGTAATGCTCGGAGTGGCACAGATACGCAGTATTTT. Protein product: CASSNARSGTDTQYF.

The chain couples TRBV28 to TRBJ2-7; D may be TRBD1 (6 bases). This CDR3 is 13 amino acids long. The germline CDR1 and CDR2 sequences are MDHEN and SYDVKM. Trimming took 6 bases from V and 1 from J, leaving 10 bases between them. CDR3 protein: CASSTGRSYEQYF. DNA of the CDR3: TGTGCCAGCAGCACAGGGCGGTCCTACGAGCAGTACTTC.

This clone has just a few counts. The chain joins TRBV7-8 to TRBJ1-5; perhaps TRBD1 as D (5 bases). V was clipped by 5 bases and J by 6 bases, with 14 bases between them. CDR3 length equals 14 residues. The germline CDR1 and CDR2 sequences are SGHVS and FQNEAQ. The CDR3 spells CASSPTSGTQPQHF. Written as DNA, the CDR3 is TGTGCCAGCAGCCCAACCTCAGGGACTCAGCCCCAGCATTTT.

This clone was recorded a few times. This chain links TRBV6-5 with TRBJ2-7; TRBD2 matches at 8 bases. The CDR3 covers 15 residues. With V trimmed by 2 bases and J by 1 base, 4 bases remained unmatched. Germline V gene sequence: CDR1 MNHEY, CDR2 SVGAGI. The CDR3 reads CASSYGGRRSYEQYF. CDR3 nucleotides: TGTGCCAGCAGTTACGGCGGGAGGAGGTCCTACGAGCAGTACTTC.

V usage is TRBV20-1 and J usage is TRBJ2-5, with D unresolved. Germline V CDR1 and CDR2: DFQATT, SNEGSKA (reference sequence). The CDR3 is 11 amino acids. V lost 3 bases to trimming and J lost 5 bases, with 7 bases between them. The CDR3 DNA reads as TGCAGTGCTAGCCATGAGGAGACCCAGTACTTC. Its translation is CSASHEETQYF.

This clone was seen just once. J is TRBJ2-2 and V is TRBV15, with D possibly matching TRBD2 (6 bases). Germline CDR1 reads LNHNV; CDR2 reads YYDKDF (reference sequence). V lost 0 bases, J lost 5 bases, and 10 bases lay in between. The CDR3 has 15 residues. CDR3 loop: CATSRDPGGTGELFF. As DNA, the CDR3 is TGTGCCACCAGCAGAGATCCCGGGGGTACCGGGGAGCTGTTTTTT.

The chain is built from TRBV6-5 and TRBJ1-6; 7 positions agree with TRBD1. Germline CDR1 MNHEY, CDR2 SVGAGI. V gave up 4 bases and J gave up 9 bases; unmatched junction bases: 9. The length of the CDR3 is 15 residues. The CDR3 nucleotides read TGTGCCAGCAGTTCGGGACAGACCCATGGTTCACCCCTCCACTTT. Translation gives CASSSGQTHGSPLHF.

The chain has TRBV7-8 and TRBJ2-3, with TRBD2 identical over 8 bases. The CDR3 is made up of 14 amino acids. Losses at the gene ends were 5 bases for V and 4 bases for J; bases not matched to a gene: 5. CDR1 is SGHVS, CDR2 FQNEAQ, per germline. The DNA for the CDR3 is TGTGCCAGCAGCACGGGACTAGTGGCAGATACGCAGTATTTT. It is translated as CASSTGLVADTQYF. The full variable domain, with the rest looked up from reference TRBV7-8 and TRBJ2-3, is GAGVSQSPRYKVAKRGQDVALRCDPISGHVSLFWYQQALGQGPEFLTYFQNEAQLDKSGLPSDRFFAERPEGSVSTLKIQRTQQEDSAVYLCASSTGLVADTQYFGPGTRLTVL.

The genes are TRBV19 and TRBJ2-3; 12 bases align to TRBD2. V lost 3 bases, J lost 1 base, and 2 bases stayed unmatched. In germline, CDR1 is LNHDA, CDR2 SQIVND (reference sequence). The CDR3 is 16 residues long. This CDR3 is CASSMTSGSRTDTQYF. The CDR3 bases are TGTGCCAGTAGTATGACTAGCGGGAGCCGCACAGATACGCAGTATTTT.